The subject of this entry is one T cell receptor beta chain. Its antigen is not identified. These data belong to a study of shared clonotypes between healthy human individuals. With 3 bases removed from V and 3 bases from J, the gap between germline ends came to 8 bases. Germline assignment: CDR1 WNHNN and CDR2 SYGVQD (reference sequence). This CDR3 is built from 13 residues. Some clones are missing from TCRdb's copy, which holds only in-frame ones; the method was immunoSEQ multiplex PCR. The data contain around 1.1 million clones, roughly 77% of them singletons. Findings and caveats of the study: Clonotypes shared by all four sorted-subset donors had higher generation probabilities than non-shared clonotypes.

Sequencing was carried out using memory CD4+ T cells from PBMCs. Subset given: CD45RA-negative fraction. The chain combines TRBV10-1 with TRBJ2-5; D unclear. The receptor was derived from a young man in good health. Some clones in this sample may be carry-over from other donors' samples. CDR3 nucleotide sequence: TGCGCCAGCAGTGACCCGGGCGAAGAGACCCAGTACTTC. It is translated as CASSDPGEETQYF.